This T cell receptor beta chain stems from a study of a mutant IDH1 vaccine in newly diagnosed glioma (dated by TCRdb to the early 2020s). Regarding the complete study: Patients received eight vaccinations in weeks 1, 3, 5, 7, 11, 15, 19 and 23, corresponding to visits V03 through V10. Six visits were used for peripheral blood collection: V03 (baseline), V05, V07, V10, V12 and V13. Vaccination started 4-6 weeks after radiotherapy alone, or was given together with temozolomide cycles in the groups whose treatment included chemotherapy. Prior to enrollment, patients had been given standard therapy consisting of radiotherapy alone, temozolomide alone, or radiochemotherapy with temozolomide, with the combination given to most patients. For exploratory analyses, longitudinal TCRB deep sequencing was carried out in 25 to 30 treated patients wherever samples were available. Of the approximately 33 treated patients, approximately 62% were male and around 38% were female, and a mean age of approximately 40 years was recorded. Paper-wide results and their limitations: Vaccine-induced immune responses across multiple MHC alleles were detected in 85% to 95% of patients. No apparent relationship was observed between pseudoprogression and alterations in the top peripheral T cell clonotypes detected by TCRB sequencing. The authors noted that analyses of patient blood samples could not be reproduced because of sample limitations. PBMC samples for TCRB deep sequencing were selected based on availability.

Per the publication, the time point label means: week 5, during vaccination. Each vaccine dose, consisting of 300 ug of a 20-mer mutant IDH1 peptide in Montanide, was administered subcutaneously with topical imiquimod. All donors had newly diagnosed IDH1-mutant astrocytomas of WHO grade 3 or 4 that showed loss of nuclear ATRX. The samples were drawn from NOA16, a multicentre, single-arm, open-label phase I trial in Germany that tested a mutant IDH1 peptide vaccine in humans for the first time. Genomic DNA for TCRB sequencing was extracted from EDTA blood using the DNeasy Blood and Tissue Kit. Library method: the immunoSEQ multiplex PCR assay. Following the manufacturer's protocol, the hsTCRB Kit was used to amplify rearranged TCR beta chain sequences. Sequencing of TCRB libraries was carried out on an Illumina MiSeq. In the source study's methods: The proprietary platform of the kit vendor was used for demultiplexing, trimming and gene mapping. Entries here come from immuneACCESS through TCRdb and include only in-frame sequences with V and J called. Some clones fail to appear in such tables; in the studies checked, an unresolved V gene covers under half of the shortfall, and the cause of the remainder is unknown. The V and J calls and clone size were taken over from that table, and D and trimming were inferred from the DNA. The sample profile shows about 25,000 clones; about 76% of them were found once. Roughly a tenth of the sample lies in the top ten.

For this clone: Its cognate antigen has yet to be identified. No base-level quality is on record; no much larger clone is a single base apart.

The CDR3 numbers 14 residues from cysteine through phenylalanine. Just CDR3 DNA is preserved here, 42 bases in frame from base 1. Taken from the germline V gene (reference sequence), the CDR1 and CDR2 loops are MNHEY and SMNVEV. V lost 2 bases and J lost 5 bases, and the count of bases not matched to a germline gene is 4. The sequencing here drew on PBMCs, taken from a glioma patient whose treatment included an IDH1 peptide vaccine. The chain uses TRBV27 and TRBJ1-1, and 8 bases in between align with TRBD1. The clonotype was recovered from a man aged 40-49 years with glioma. The CDR3 sequence is CASSLQGASTEAFF. The sequenced DNA is TGTGCCAGCAGTTTACAGGGGGCATCAACTGAAGCTTTCTTT.